Shown below are 16 T cell receptor beta chains from a single sample sequenced in a study of T-cell reconstitution after alpha-beta-depleted transplantation in children. This sample's TCRbeta library carried unique molecular identifier barcodes. MiXCR was run by TCRdb on the PCR reads, yielding one entry per CDR3 protein. The repertoire holds roughly 300,000 distinct CDR3 sequences, with around 10% as singletons. Specimen: PBMCs from the stem cell graft donor, collected from the stem cell graft. These receptors originate from a human donor who donated a stem cell graft to a child with acute lymphoblastic leukemia.

There are many counts of this clonotype. The rearrangement joins TRBV27 to TRBJ2-1; 13 nucleotides line up with TRBD2. After removal of 2 bases from V and 10 bases from J, the junction contained 5 bases not matched to a gene. Germline CDR1 is MNHEY and CDR2 is SMNVEV (reference sequence). The CDR3 is made up of 15 amino acids. The CDR3 coding sequence is TGTGCCAGCAGTTTAGGACTAGCGGGAGACGAAGAGCAGTTCTTC. Translating it yields CASSLGLAGDEEQFF.

The chain is built from TRBV4-2 and TRBJ2-4, with 7 bases that match TRBD1. The ends lost 3 bases at V and 6 bases at J; junction bases unmatched: 17. The CDR3 runs to 18 residues. The germline V gene has CDR1 LGHNA and CDR2 YNFKEQ. In nucleotides, the CDR3 is TGTGCCAGCAGCCACTTTACCGATGACAGGGCGAGACTAAACATTCAGTACTTC. It specifies CASSHFTDDRARLNIQYF.

The chain links TRBV6-4 to TRBJ2-3; D might be TRBD1 (5 bases). CDR3 size: 15 residues. The germline gives CDR1 MRHNA, CDR2 SNTAGT. V shed 3 bases and J shed 2 bases, with 12 bases lying between them. CDR3: CASSDTGIFTDTQYF. The CDR3, as DNA: TGTGCCAGCAGTGATACAGGAATCTTCACAGATACGCAGTATTTT.

This clonotype was seen at least ten times. The CDR3 reads CASSLKARGYNEQFF. The CDR3 region has the DNA TGTGCCAGCAGCTTAAAGGCAAGGGGGTACAATGAGCAGTTCTTC. The chain employs TRBV7-3 and TRBJ2-1, with D tentatively TRBD1 (6 bases). The V gene lost 1 base and the J gene lost 4 bases, with 11 bases spanning the gap. Germline CDR1 and CDR2: SGHTA and FQGTGA. The CDR3 runs to 15 residues.

V is TRBV7-9 and J is TRBJ2-7; possibly TRBD1 or TRBD2 for D (5 bases each). The V end was cut by 7 bases, the J end by 3 bases, with 10 bases between. Germline V gene lookup returns CDR1 SEHNR and CDR2 FQNEAQ (reference sequence). The CDR3 extends over 12 amino acids. DNA for the CDR3: TGTGCCAGCACCCGTGGGGGCTACGAGCAGTACTTC. Protein sequence: CASTRGGYEQYF.

This clonotype was observed many times. The chain uses TRBV7-2 and TRBJ2-7; no definite D call. Trimming cost V 6 bases and J 3 bases, with 18 bases left between them. Germline CDR1 SGHTA, CDR2 FQGNSA. CDR3 length: 15 amino acids. For the CDR3, the DNA is TGTGCCAGCAGTTCTTACCGGACCGACCACTACGAGCAGTACTTC. Protein: CASSSYRTDHYEQYF.

J is TRBJ1-2 and V is TRBV10-3; D possibly corresponds to TRBD1 (6 bases). Germline V lookup: CDR1 ENHRY, CDR2 SYGVKD. CDR3 length: 16 amino acids. V was trimmed by 7 bases and J by 4 bases, leaving 22 bases between them. Here the CDR3 DNA reads TGTGCCATCAAGGGGGAAAGCAGTACAAAACGCTATGGCTACACCTTC. This codes for CAIKGESSTKRYGYTF.

This clonotype was seen repeatedly, ten times or more. The J gene is TRBJ1-2, the V gene TRBV3-1; D remains ambiguous. Germline V gene lookup returns CDR1 LGHDT and CDR2 YNNKEL (reference sequence). There are 13 residues in the CDR3. V was cut by 5 bases and J by 5 bases, with 12 bases left in between. The CDR3 spells CASSLSEGYGYTF. The CDR3 DNA reads as TGTGCCAGCAGCTTGTCGGAGGGTTATGGCTACACCTTC.

This clonotype came up a few times. V gene TRBV4-2 combines with J gene TRBJ2-1; D is uncertain. V shed 0 bases and J shed 9 bases, with 12 bases lying between them. CDR1 and CDR2 from the germline V gene are LGHNA and YNFKEQ. This CDR3 region has 14 residues. This CDR3 is CASSQDRVAGEQFF. In DNA form, the CDR3 reads TGTGCCAGCAGCCAAGATCGGGTGGCCGGTGAGCAGTTCTTC.

This clonotype was detected only a few times. This rearrangement joins TRBV12-3 or TRBV12-4 to TRBJ2-1; possibly TRBD1 or TRBD2 for D (5 bases each). The CDR3 is 14 amino acids. The germline V and J ends were trimmed by 6 bases and 8 bases, with 17 bases remaining between them. CDR3 region: CASSPFHGAHEQFF. CDR3 coding DNA: TGTGCCAGCAGCCCATTCCACGGGGCACATGAGCAGTTCTTC.

The chain joins TRBV20-1 to TRBJ2-1; 9 bases agree with TRBD2. There are 16 residues in the CDR3. The germline CDR1 and CDR2 sequences are DFQATT and SNEGSKA (reference sequence). The junction had 16 bases not matched to a gene; V was cut back by 6 bases and J by 7 bases. The CDR3 region has the DNA TGCAGTGCCCATACGGCGGGAGGGCCGATGGGGAATGAGCAGTTCTTC. Residues: CSAHTAGGPMGNEQFF.

This clonotype was observed many times. J is TRBJ2-7 and V is TRBV27, with D maybe TRBD2 (5 bases). Trimming pared 2 bases from V and 5 bases from J, leaving 7 bases between. The germline CDR1 and CDR2 sequences are MNHEY and SMNVEV (reference sequence). CDR3 size: 12 residues. The CDR3 is CASSLIGDEQYF. DNA of the CDR3: TGTGCCAGCAGTTTAATCGGGGACGAGCAGTACTTC.

This clonotype was picked up a small number of times. The V gene is TRBV7-2, the J gene TRBJ2-5, with a possible D match to TRBD1 (5 bases). The CDR3 runs to 16 residues. Germline CDR1 reads SGHTA; CDR2 reads FQGNSA. The germline V and J ends were trimmed by 4 bases and 2 bases, with 17 bases remaining between them. This CDR3 is CASSYWGRTGQETQYF. The CDR3 region has the DNA TGTGCCAGCAGCTATTGGGGTCGAACAGGTCAAGAGACCCAGTACTTC.

This clonotype was found many times. The genes are TRBV18 and TRBJ1-4, with D possibly matching TRBD1 (5 bases). CDR1 and CDR2 from the germline V gene are KGHSH and LQKENI. Trimming removed 0 bases from V and 3 bases from J, with 8 bases in between. The CDR3 length is 15 residues. The CDR3: CASSPPTVANEKLFF. CDR3 nucleotide sequence: TGTGCCAGCTCACCACCGACAGTAGCTAATGAAAAACTGTTTTTT.

Only a few counts were recorded for this clonotype. The V gene is TRBV5-8, the J gene TRBJ2-5, with D uncertain. The germline V gene encodes CDR1 SGHTS and CDR2 YDEGEE. V was shortened by 1 base and J by 4 bases, with 8 bases between the two germline ends. The CDR3 spans 13 residues. The CDR3 bases are TGTGCCAGCAGCTTGTTTTCGGCAGAGACCCAGTACTTC. It translates to CASSLFSAETQYF.

This chain joins TRBV20-1 and TRBJ1-2; D is possibly TRBD1 (5 bases). V lost 1 base and J 5 bases, leaving 14 bases between the germline ends. The germline V gene encodes CDR1 DFQATT and CDR2 SNEGSKA (reference sequence). The CDR3 loop spans 14 amino acids. The CDR3 DNA reads as TGCAGTGCTAGAGCCGGGGCCCAGGGTTATGGCTACACCTTC. Encoded protein: CSARAGAQGYGYTF.